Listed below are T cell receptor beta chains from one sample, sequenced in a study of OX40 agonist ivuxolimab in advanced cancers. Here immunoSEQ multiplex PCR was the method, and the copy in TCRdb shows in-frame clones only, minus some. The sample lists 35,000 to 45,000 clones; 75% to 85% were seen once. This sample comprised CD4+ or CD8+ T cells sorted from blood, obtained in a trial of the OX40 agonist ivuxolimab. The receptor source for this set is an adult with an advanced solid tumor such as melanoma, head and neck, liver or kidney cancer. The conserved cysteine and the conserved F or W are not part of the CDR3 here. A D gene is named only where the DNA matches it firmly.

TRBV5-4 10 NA ASSLNYEKLF
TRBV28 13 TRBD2 ASSLGLADYNEQF
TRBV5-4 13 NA ASSLTQDGGGGYT
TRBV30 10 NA AWEKESYEQY
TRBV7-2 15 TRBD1 ASSGQGAILNNSPLH
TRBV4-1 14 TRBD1 ASSQDGQGATGELF
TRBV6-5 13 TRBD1 ASSYGIDRGYEQY
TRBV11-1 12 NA ASSYVEAGYEQY
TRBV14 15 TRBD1 ASSQGWDSLDQETQY
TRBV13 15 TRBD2 ASSLAGTSEDQETQY
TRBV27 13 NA ASSLRFSSTDTQY
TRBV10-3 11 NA AINPESTDTQY
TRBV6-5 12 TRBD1 ASSPGQVNTEAF
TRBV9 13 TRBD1 ASSVGTGETGELF
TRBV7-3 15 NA ASSLYSGSGSAGELF
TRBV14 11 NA ASSPGQTYGYT
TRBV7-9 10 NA ASSFLPDGYT
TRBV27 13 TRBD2 ASSLEAGGYNEQF
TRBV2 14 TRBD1 ASRRQGEAINNEQF
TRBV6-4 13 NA ASSGPSGRGNEQF
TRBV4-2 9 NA ASSQDGGYT
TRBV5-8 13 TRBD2 ASSVQTSGRDEQY